Presented here are 31 T cell receptor beta chains from one specimen sequenced in a study of blood T cell repertoires in COVID-19 (dated by TCRdb to the early 2020s). The library was produced with the immunoSEQ multiplex PCR assay. TCRdb obtained this table from immuneACCESS and retained in-frame rearrangements with V and J assigned. These tables miss some clones; where compared with another copy, unresolved V genes account for less than half of the shortfall, and the remainder is unexplained. The sample includes 150,000 to 160,000 clones, with roughly nine tenths observed a single time. Roughly 14% of the sample lies in the top ten. The material sequenced was peripheral blood. These TCRs come from a middle-aged woman with acute or convalescent COVID-19.

The J gene is TRBJ1-2, the V gene TRBV6-6, with 11 bases lining up with TRBD1. The V segment lost 5 bases and the J segment 4 bases; nucleotides outside the gene matches: 12. Germline values: CDR1 MNHNY, CDR2 SVGAGI (reference sequence). This CDR3 is built from 17 residues. DNA for the CDR3: TGTGCCAGCAGTCCGCAACGGGGGGACAGGGGGTTCTATGGCTACACCTTC. Protein: CASSPQRGDRGFYGYTF.

This clone was detected only a few times. The CDR3 nucleotides read TGTGCCAGCAAGCGGGAGGACAATGAGCAGTTCTTC. Encoded protein: CASKREDNEQFF. The chain is built from TRBV12-3 or TRBV12-4 and TRBJ2-1, with TRBD2 matching 9 bases. The junction had 0 bases not matched to a gene; V was cut back by 7 bases and J by 5 bases. This CDR3 contains 12 residues.

The gene calls are TRBV2 and TRBJ1-4; D might be TRBD1 (5 bases). CDR1 and CDR2 from the germline V gene are SNHLY and FYNNEI. The CDR3 totals 17 residues. Trimming removed 6 bases at V and 5 bases at J, with 22 bases between. CDR3 protein: CASRAGGTLRPNEKLFF. CDR3 coding DNA: TGTGCCAGCAGGGCTGGAGGGACTCTCCGACCAAATGAAAAACTGTTTTTT.

V usage is TRBV6-4 and J usage is TRBJ1-5; no reliable D call. Looked up from germline, CDR1 is MRHNA and CDR2 is SNTAGT. The ends were cut back, 2 bases at V and 9 bases at J, with 8 bases in the middle. CDR3 length: 12 residues. The CDR3 DNA is TGTGCCAGCAGTGACAGCGGCGGGCCCCAGCATTTT. Protein product: CASSDSGGPQHF.

The chain combines TRBV19 with TRBJ2-3; 10 bases are shared with TRBD2. Unmatched junction bases numbered 6, after V lost 3 bases and J lost 3 bases. The CDR3 length is 16 residues. CDR1 and CDR2 from the germline V gene are LNHDA and SQIVND (reference sequence). The CDR3 sequence is CASSILAGGLTDTQYF. The CDR3 nucleotides read TGTGCCAGTAGTATTTTAGCGGGAGGTCTAACAGATACGCAGTATTTT.

This clone was observed a single time. The chain recombines TRBV5-1 with TRBJ2-1, with D unresolved. The CDR3 is 13 residues long. The germline CDR1 and CDR2 sequences are SGHRS and YFSETQ. V was pared by 2 bases and J by 1 base, with 4 bases between. CDR3: CASSFPSYNEQFF. CDR3 DNA: TGCGCCAGCAGCTTTCCTTCCTACAATGAGCAGTTCTTC.

This clone has a handful of counts. V and J are TRBV7-8 and TRBJ1-3; 11 bases are shared with TRBD1. The junction had 6 bases not matched to a gene; V was cut back by 4 bases and J by 4 bases. This CDR3 is 16 amino acids long. In germline, CDR1 is SGHVS, CDR2 FQNEAQ. The CDR3 loop reads CASSWMGTGGGNTIYF. The CDR3 region has the DNA TGTGCCAGCAGCTGGATGGGGACAGGGGGAGGAAACACCATATATTTT.

This chain uses TRBV6-5 with TRBJ1-3; D is unclear. This CDR3 comprises 15 residues. Trimming removed 0 bases at V and 0 bases at J, with 6 bases between. The germline V gene has CDR1 MNHEY and CDR2 SVGAGI. In nucleotides, the CDR3 is TGTGCCAGCAGTTACTCGTCGGTCTCTGGAAACACCATATATTTT. It yields the protein CASSYSSVSGNTIYF.

The genes are TRBV5-4 and TRBJ2-7; 9 bases agree with TRBD2. This CDR3 has 15 residues. Germline CDR1 and CDR2: SGHNT and YYREEE (reference sequence). V trimming: 4 bases; J trimming: 3 bases; junction bases outside the gene matches: 8. The CDR3 loop is CASSPVAGVGYEQYF. The CDR3 region has the DNA TGTGCCAGCAGCCCCGTAGCGGGAGTTGGCTACGAGCAGTACTTC.

This clone showed up just a few times. The same CDR3 arises from other DNA sequences in this sample as well. V and J are TRBV29-1 and TRBJ2-2; D call uncertain. Germline V CDR1 and CDR2: SQVTM, ANQGSEA. V lost 4 bases and J 7 bases, leaving 13 bases between the germline ends. The CDR3 covers 13 residues. The CDR3 region is CSVGVNSRGELFF. CDR3 nucleotides: TGCAGCGTTGGCGTTAACAGCCGCGGGGAGCTGTTTTTT.

DNA of the CDR3: TGTGCCAGCAGCTTAGGACAGACCCTGCTCACAGATACGCAGTATTTT. Protein product: CASSLGQTLLTDTQYF. The V call is TRBV13, the J call TRBJ2-3; D ambiguous. The CDR3 consists of 16 residues. V shed 0 bases and J shed 2 bases, with 12 bases lying between them. Germline V gene lookup returns CDR1 PRHDT and CDR2 FYEKMQ (reference sequence).

This clone has more than one count but fewer than ten. No conserved phenylalanine or tryptophan is present at the end of the CDR3, so a read error is the likely explanation. It is unclear where the CDR3 begins or ends on the DNA, so no DNA is shown, and the CDR3 is as TCRdb lists it. The V and J genes are TRBV2 and TRBJ2-7; the listed D gene, TRBD2, was not tested against the DNA. From germline, CDR1 is SNHLY and CDR2 FYNNEI. The CDR3 length equals 11 residues, ends included. The CDR3 here is CASSQGLARPL.

This clone was counted a single time. As DNA, the CDR3 is TGTGCCAGCAGTTACGCGGGTGGGGTCGAGCAGTACTTC. Its translation is CASSYAGGVEQYF. The gene calls are TRBV6-2 or TRBV6-3 and TRBJ2-7, with D possibly matching TRBD2 (5 bases). The CDR3 is made up of 13 amino acids. Per the germline V gene, CDR1 is MNHEY and CDR2 is SVGEGT. Trimming left V 2 bases short and J 6 bases short, with 11 bases between.

This chain links TRBV29-1 with TRBJ1-1, with D tentatively TRBD1 (5 bases). The CDR3 is 13 residues long. In germline, CDR1 is SQVTM, CDR2 ANQGSEA. Trimming removed 7 bases at V and 0 bases at J, with 12 bases between. The CDR3 spells CSGRGYVNTEAFF. CDR3 in DNA: TGCAGCGGTAGGGGATATGTGAACACTGAAGCTTTCTTT.

Regarding this clone: The sample carries other DNA sequences with the same CDR3. This rearrangement joins TRBV9 to TRBJ2-5; TRBD1 agrees at 8 bases. This CDR3 comprises 14 residues. Germline-derived CDR1 and CDR2 are SGDLS and YYNGEE. The V segment lost 0 bases and the J segment 2 bases; nucleotides outside the gene matches: 0. For the CDR3, the DNA is TGTGCCAGCAGCGTAGACAGGGGGCAAGAGACCCAGTACTTC. Residues: CASSVDRGQETQYF.

The chain is built from TRBV3-1 (or the pseudogene TRBV3-2) and TRBJ2-3, with D unclear. The CDR3 has 14 amino acids. The germline V gene has CDR1 LGHDT and CDR2 YNNKEL (reference sequence). With 4 bases removed from V and 0 bases from J, the gap between germline ends came to 8 bases. For the CDR3, the DNA is TGTGCCAGCAGCCCGATAGCTAGCACAGATACGCAGTATTTT. Translation gives CASSPIASTDTQYF.

This chain connects TRBV19 to TRBJ2-3; TRBD2 agrees at 9 bases. Germline V gives CDR1 LNHDA, CDR2 SQIVND (reference sequence). V lost 6 bases to trimming and J lost 5 bases; unmatched junction nucleotides: 9. CDR3 length equals 15 residues. As DNA, the CDR3 is TGTGCCAGTAGCTCGAAGGGCGGGAGGGGAGATACGCAGTATTTT. It specifies CASSSKGGRGDTQYF.

The chain links TRBV2 to TRBJ2-2, with TRBD1 matching over 9 bases. V was pared by 10 bases and J by 4 bases, with 4 bases of the junction left unmatched. The CDR3 has 13 residues. Germline V gene sequence: CDR1 SNHLY, CDR2 FYNNEI. CDR3 coding DNA: TGTGCCACCGGACAGGGGCTCACCGGGGAGCTGTTTTTT. Its translation is CATGQGLTGELFF. The full variable domain, completed using reference TRBV2 and TRBJ2-2, is EPEVTQTPSHQVTQMGQEVILRCVPISNHLYFYWYRQILGQKVEFLVSFYNNEISEKSEIFDDQFSVERPDGSNFTLKIRSTKLEDSAMYFCATGQGLTGELFFGEGSRLTVL.

The sample holds a few counts of this clone. This chain connects TRBV19 to TRBJ1-2; the D gene is possibly TRBD1 (5 bases). CDR1 is LNHDA, CDR2 SQIVND, per germline (reference sequence). V was cut by 3 bases and J by 4 bases, with 21 bases left in between. This CDR3 spans 17 amino acids. CDR3 protein: CASSIGAPLALGYGYTF. CDR3 DNA: TGTGCCAGTAGTATTGGGGCCCCACTGGCTTTGGGCTATGGCTACACCTTC.

CDR3 DNA sequence: TGTGCCAGCAGCCCCCAGGAATTTGTGGGAGGGGGGGATACGCAGTATTTT. Its translation is CASSPQEFVGGGDTQYF. The chain is built from TRBV11-2 and TRBJ2-3, with TRBD2 as a possible D gene (7 bases). Trimming took off 5 bases at V and 6 bases at J, with 24 bases between the two ends. This CDR3 is 17 amino acids long. Germline values: CDR1 SGHAT, CDR2 FQNNGV.

This rearrangement joins TRBV2 to TRBJ2-1, with a weak D call TRBD1 (5 bases). This CDR3 comprises 20 residues. V shed 3 bases and J shed 5 bases, with 29 bases lying between them. In germline, CDR1 is SNHLY, CDR2 FYNNEI. CDR3 amino acids: CASSDSYGKGLAGNDNEQFF. The CDR3 coding sequence is TGTGCCAGCAGTGACTCTTATGGGAAGGGGTTGGCAGGCAATGACAATGAGCAGTTCTTC.

This clone was seen only a few times. This sequence joins TRBV5-1 and TRBJ2-1, with TRBD2 as a possible D gene (5 bases). This CDR3 comprises 14 residues. CDR1 and CDR2 from the germline V gene are SGHRS and YFSETQ. V shed 0 bases and J shed 8 bases, with 12 bases lying between them. CDR3 DNA: TGCGCCAGCAGCTTGGGTTCGGGGTGGGATGAGCAGTTCTTC. Protein product: CASSLGSGWDEQFF.

The chain combines TRBV11-3 with TRBJ2-1; 8 bases agree with TRBD2. Germline CDR1 is SGHNT and CDR2 is YENEEA. This CDR3 contains 15 residues. V was pared by 1 base and J by 1 base, with 0 bases of the junction left unmatched. DNA of the CDR3: TGTGCCAGCAGCTTAGGCGGGAGGTCCTACAATGAGCAGTTCTTC. This translates into CASSLGGRSYNEQFF.

The J gene is TRBJ2-7, the V gene TRBV6-1; 8 bases match TRBD1. J gave up 6 bases and V 4 bases, and 14 bases lay outside the gene matches. The CDR3 contains 16 residues. Germline loops: CDR1 MNHNS, CDR2 SASEGT. This CDR3 reads CASSGKSGGASGEQYF. The CDR3 DNA sequence: TGTGCCAGCAGTGGGAAATCAGGGGGCGCGTCCGGCGAGCAGTACTTC.

The chain couples TRBV24-1 to TRBJ2-1, with D perhaps TRBD1 (6 bases). The CDR3 has 15 amino acids. Between the trimmed V and J ends, which lost 3 bases and 8 bases, there was a span of 16 bases. Germline V gives CDR1 KGHDR, CDR2 SFDVKD. The CDR3 sequence is CATSDPGTTSDEQFF. The CDR3 DNA is TGTGCCACCAGTGATCCCGGGACAACAAGCGATGAGCAGTTCTTC.

V is TRBV20-1 and J is TRBJ1-2; TRBD1 might be the D (5 bases). From germline, CDR1 is DFQATT and CDR2 SNEGSKA (reference sequence). CDR3 size: 14 residues. The ends were cut back, 3 bases at V and 1 base at J, with 12 bases in the middle. CDR3 loop: CSASQPGGNYGYTF. In nucleotides, the CDR3 is TGCAGTGCTAGTCAACCCGGGGGTAACTATGGCTACACCTTC.

The chain recombines TRBV15 with TRBJ1-4, with D possibly matching TRBD1 (5 bases). Trimming took off 1 base at V and 0 bases at J, with 15 bases between the two ends. CDR1 is LNHNV, CDR2 YYDKDF, per germline (reference sequence). CDR3 length equals 18 residues. In DNA, the CDR3 is TGTGCCACCAGCAGAGTCATGGGGGGTTTAGCAACTAATGAAAAACTGTTTTTT. Its protein is CATSRVMGGLATNEKLFF.

The chain joins TRBV19 to TRBJ2-7; 9 bases match TRBD2. With 3 bases clipped from V and 2 bases from J, the junction kept 5 bases outside the gene matches. There are 15 residues in the CDR3. In germline, CDR1 is LNHDA, CDR2 SQIVND (reference sequence). CDR3 in amino acids: CASSMKLAGPYEQYF. CDR3 DNA sequence: TGTGCCAGTAGTATGAAACTAGCGGGCCCCTACGAGCAGTACTTC.

The chain has TRBV24-1 and TRBJ1-1; 7 nucleotides match TRBD1. Germline lookup yields CDR1 KGHDR and CDR2 SFDVKD. The CDR3 length is 14 residues. V lost 7 bases, J lost 0 bases, and 4 bases stayed unmatched. DNA of the CDR3: TGTGCCACCAGGGCGGGACAGATGAACACTGAAGCTTTCTTT. It encodes CATRAGQMNTEAFF.

V gene TRBV7-3 combines with J gene TRBJ2-1, with TRBD1 identical over 9 bases. This CDR3 has 16 residues. The V gene end was trimmed by 1 base and the J gene end by 5 bases; junction bases not matched to a gene: 6. From germline, CDR1 is SGHTA and CDR2 FQGTGA. DNA for the CDR3: TGTGCCAGCAGCTTAAAGACAGGGGGTTTCGACAATGAGCAGTTCTTC. This encodes CASSLKTGGFDNEQFF.

The J gene is TRBJ2-3, the V gene TRBV7-9, with 10 positions matching TRBD2. With V trimmed by 3 bases and J by 2 bases, 2 bases remained unmatched. The CDR3 extends over 15 amino acids. Germline-derived CDR1 and CDR2 are SEHNR and FQNEAQ (reference sequence). The CDR3 loop reads CASSLGLAFTDTQYF. The CDR3 bases are TGTGCCAGCAGCTTGGGACTAGCGTTCACAGATACGCAGTATTTT.